Listed here are 8 T cell receptor beta chains from one sample, sequenced in a study of T cells in Graves' hyperthyroidism and ophthalmopathy. The TCR beta CDR3 regions underwent amplification using RNA transcripts as the source. During a first-round RT-PCR of the TCR CDR3, the HTBI primer set was used. MiXCR was run by TCRdb on the multiplex PCR reads, yielding one entry per CDR3 protein. The data hold 500,000 to 650,000 distinct CDR3 sequences, with roughly 15% observed a single time. The sequenced material came from blood. The receptors come from a woman aged 50 to 60 with Graves' ophthalmopathy.

The CDR3 protein is CASSPSVGGKRVYEQYF. DNA for the CDR3: TGCGCCAGCAGCCCATCGGTAGGGGGCAAAAGGGTCTACGAGCAGTACTTC. The rearrangement uses TRBV4-3 and TRBJ2-7; 7 bases match TRBD1. Unmatched junction bases numbered 15, after V lost 4 bases and J lost 3 bases. CDR3 length equals 17 residues. Germline values: CDR1 LGHNA, CDR2 YSLEER.

Ten or more counts support this clonotype. The chain carries TRBV27 and TRBJ2-3; TRBD1 matches 8 bases. CDR1 is MNHEY and CDR2 is SMNVEV in the germline V gene (reference sequence). The CDR3 is 15 residues long. The V gene end was trimmed by 5 bases and the J gene end by 4 bases; junction bases not matched to a gene: 8. CDR3 region: CASSRRTGRPDTQYF. For the CDR3, the DNA is TGTGCCAGCAGTCGAAGGACAGGGAGGCCAGATACGCAGTATTTT.

This clonotype has a count of ten or more. The CDR3 region is CSVAGLAGTSGASYEQYF. The CDR3 coding sequence is TGCAGCGTTGCCGGACTAGCGGGGACTAGTGGGGCCTCCTACGAGCAGTACTTC. The J gene is TRBJ2-7, the V gene TRBV29-1; 12 positions agree with TRBD2. The length of the CDR3 is 18 residues. Germline loops: CDR1 SQVTM, CDR2 ANQGSEA. Trimming cost V 4 bases and J 0 bases; bases outside gene matches: 13.

The DNA for the CDR3 is TGCAGTGCAGGGGGAAGACTAGTAGAGACCGGGGAGCTGTTTTTT. As protein: CSAGGRLVETGELFF. The chain couples TRBV20-1 to TRBJ2-2; either TRBD1 or TRBD2 may fit D (6 bases each). CDR1 DFQATT and CDR2 SNEGSKA come from the germline V gene (reference sequence). The length of the CDR3 is 15 residues. The V gene lost 6 bases and the J gene lost 5 bases, with 19 bases spanning the gap.

This clonotype has at least ten counts. The chain recombines TRBV28 with TRBJ2-3; 7 bases agree with TRBD1. Trimming took 5 bases from V and 5 from J; bases not matched to a gene: 7. CDR1 and CDR2 (germline): MDHEN, SYDVKM. This CDR3 has 14 amino acids. The CDR3 region is CASSPGTVEDTQYF. The DNA of the CDR3 is TGTGCCAGCAGTCCCGGGACAGTTGAAGATACGCAGTATTTT.

This clonotype was seen a handful of times. One end of the junction does not line up with germline, which may come from a read error. The chain links TRBV29-1 to TRBJ2-7, with 9 bases matching TRBD1. The CDR3 totals 13 residues. Germline CDR1 and CDR2: SQVTM and ANQGSEA. The DNA for the CDR3 is TGCAACGTTGATCGCGGGACAGGGCGCGAGCAGTACTTC. Protein sequence: CNVDRGTGREQYF.

V and J are TRBV20-1 and TRBJ2-1; 10 positions agree with TRBD1. V shed 6 bases and J 7 bases; nucleotides not matched to a gene: 12. Germline V gene lookup returns CDR1 DFQATT and CDR2 SNEGSKA (reference sequence). This CDR3 comprises 15 residues. CDR3 bases: TGCAGTGCCCGGCCGGGACAGGGGCGTTCTAATGAGCAGTTCTTC. Translation gives CSARPGQGRSNEQFF.

This clonotype was seen ten or more times. The gene calls are TRBV28 and TRBJ1-2; D is unresolved. The V and J ends lost 7 bases and 0 bases respectively, with 12 bases between them. The CDR3 runs to 14 residues. Germline V gives CDR1 MDHEN, CDR2 SYDVKM. The CDR3 nucleotides are TGTGCCAGCACCCCTCACCCAACTAACTATGGCTACACCTTC. Protein product: CASTPHPTNYGYTF.